The entry below describes one T cell receptor (beta chain). Produced via immunoSEQ multiplex PCR; TCRdb's table is partial and in-frame only. This table holds 2,500,000 or so clones, just over 90% found once. This CDR3 comprises 15 residues. The germline gives CDR1 SQVTM, CDR2 ANQGSEA. Trimming stripped 1 base from V and 2 bases from J, with 12 bases between. The sample is drawn from a study of shared clonotypes between healthy human individuals. The chain recombines TRBV29-1 with TRBJ2-1; perhaps TRBD2 as D (5 bases). The clonotype originates from a man aged 18 to 29 in good health. The sequenced sample consisted of naive CD4+ T cells sorted from blood. As for subset: CD45RA+ positively selected. The CDR3 is CSVEGSSGAYNEQFF. In DNA, the CDR3 is TGCAGCGTTGAAGGTTCCAGCGGTGCCTACAATGAGCAGTTCTTC.